The rows below give T cell receptor beta chains drawn from one sample of a study of T cells after yellow fever vaccination. Each CDR3 protein is one row after TCRdb ran MiXCR on the 5' RACE reads. The sample lists about 310,000 distinct CDR3 sequences; around 4% were seen once. Here the sequenced sample was PBMCs, taken on the day of the yellow fever booster vaccination. The receptors were gathered from a man aged 18-30 years who received the YFV17D yellow fever vaccine. CDR3s include the opening cysteine and the closing phenylalanine or tryptophan. Rows may omit the clone size; those that give it use once, few, many or a size class.

V	size	J	CDR3
TRBV3-1	-	TRBJ2-3	CASSHRTGGRTDTQYF
TRBV11-2	few	TRBJ2-1	CASSHLGVSYNEQFF
TRBV20-1	few	TRBJ2-2	CSAKARDRDTGELFF
TRBV7-2	few	TRBJ2-7	CASSLYPAGGSYEQYF
TRBV20-1	-	TRBJ2-3	CSARDEGGTDTQYF
TRBV18	few	TRBJ2-5	CASSERNQETQYF
TRBV19	few	TRBJ1-1	CASITRGVTEAFF
TRBV29-1	many	TRBJ1-5	CSVGGGDSNQPQHF
TRBV7-9	few	TRBJ1-3	CASSSTGGLSLSPGNTIYF
TRBV7-6	few	TRBJ2-2	CASSSIAKSNTGELFF
TRBV5-1	many	TRBJ1-6	CASSLWQDNSPLHF
TRBV28	-	TRBJ1-1	CASCLSSEAFF
TRBV5-6	many	TRBJ2-2	CASSLALRGGPDTGELFF
TRBV6-5	few	TRBJ1-1	CASSLPGHGNTEAFF